This TCR beta chain derives from a study of blood T cell repertoires in COVID-19. Study at large: Researchers got acute and convalescent COVID-19 samples from the United States, Italy and Spain. PBMCs, B-cell-depleted T cells, or T cells were the source of the cDNA or gDNA that made up the material.

The CDR3 length is 16 residues. V was cut by 1 base and J by 4 bases, with 11 bases left in between. Germline V CDR1 and CDR2: SEHNR, FQNEAQ (reference sequence). As originally analysed: Reference gene primer amplification gave estimated nucleated cell counts. Sequencing used immunoSEQ multiplex PCR; TCRdb keeps in-frame clones, though not all of them. V and J calls and clone size are those listed in that table; D and trimming were worked out from the DNA. The table shows 60,000 or so clones, with approximately 85% occurring only once. This chain links TRBV7-9 with TRBJ2-6; perhaps TRBD1 as D (6 bases). This TCR was recovered from a human donor in a cohort sampled during active COVID-19. Material: peripheral blood. The CDR3 bases are TGTGCCAGCAGCTTAGGGGCAGGGGACGGGGCCAACGTCCTGACTTTC. Amino acid sequence: CASSLGAGDGANVLTF.